The 27 T cell receptor beta chains in this list originate from one sample, sequenced in a study of T cell responses to AZD1222 COVID-19 vaccine. This table comes from immunoSEQ multiplex PCR, and its TCRdb copy is limited to in-frame clones, with some not included. The profile shows about 180,000 clones, 90% of them singletons. The sample in question was peripheral blood, obtained on day 0 of AZD1222 vaccination. The receptors were gathered from an adult in good health.

This sequence joins TRBV21-1 and TRBJ2-7; no DNA check was done on the table's D call, TRBD2. TRBV21-1 is annotated as a pseudogene. This CDR3 spans 10 amino acids. In DNA form, the CDR3 reads TGTGCCAGCAGCGACTGCCGATCCGGCTTC. This codes for CASSDCRSGF.

The chain is built from TRBV5-5 and TRBJ2-5; the D call may be TRBD1 or TRBD2 (5 bases each). CDR3 size: 14 residues. Germline V gene lookup returns CDR1 SGHKS and CDR2 YYEKEE (reference sequence). The V end lost 3 bases, the J end lost 5 bases, and 14 bases lay between the germline ends. The CDR3 is CASSSGTVGETQYF. CDR3 DNA sequence: TGTGCCAGCAGCTCCGGGACCGTGGGGGAGACCCAGTACTTC.

The chain carries TRBV27 and TRBJ1-1; a weak D match, TRBD1 (6 bases). Germline values: CDR1 MNHEY, CDR2 SMNVEV (reference sequence). The CDR3 has 15 residues. Trimming cost V 1 base and J 2 bases, with 11 bases left between them. The CDR3 region is CASSLFRTVNTEAFF. In DNA, the CDR3 is TGTGCCAGCAGTTTATTCCGGACAGTTAACACTGAAGCTTTCTTT.

The chain is built from TRBV19 and TRBJ1-1; D gene ambiguous. The CDR3 is 13 amino acids. Germline V CDR1 and CDR2: LNHDA, SQIVND (reference sequence). V was trimmed by 6 bases and J by 0 bases, leaving 8 bases between them. CDR3 protein: CASSPSLNTEAFF. DNA of the CDR3: TGTGCCAGTAGCCCAAGCCTGAACACTGAAGCTTTCTTT.

The V gene is TRBV7-9, the J gene TRBJ2-2; TRBD2 agrees at 10 bases. CDR3 length: 16 amino acids. Germline loops: CDR1 SEHNR, CDR2 FQNEAQ (reference sequence). Unmatched junction bases numbered 7, after V lost 4 bases and J lost 5 bases. The CDR3 DNA reads as TGTGCCAGCAGCTCGGTAGCGGGGGGTTTTACCGGGGAGCTGTTTTTT. It yields the protein CASSSVAGGFTGELFF.

J is TRBJ2-7 and V is TRBV2; 7 nucleotides agree with TRBD2. Germline values: CDR1 SNHLY, CDR2 FYNNEI. Germline trimming cut 9 bases from V and 4 bases from J; bases unmatched to any gene: 6. The CDR3 totals 12 residues. The CDR3 loop reads CARRASGYEQYF. CDR3 nucleotide sequence: TGTGCCAGAAGGGCTAGCGGTTACGAGCAGTACTTC.

The chain employs TRBV7-8 and TRBJ1-5; 7 nucleotides match TRBD1. The junction had 4 bases not matched to a gene; V was cut back by 5 bases and J by 6 bases. Germline V gene lookup returns CDR1 SGHVS and CDR2 FQNEAQ. The CDR3 runs 13 residues. CDR3 coding DNA: TGTGCCAGCAGCCCAGGGGGGACTCAGCCCCAGCATTTT. Residues: CASSPGGTQPQHF.

The gene calls are TRBV19 and TRBJ2-1, with TRBD1 identical over 11 bases. From germline, CDR1 is LNHDA and CDR2 SQIVND (reference sequence). The CDR3 extends over 14 amino acids. After removal of 3 bases from V and 6 bases from J, the junction contained 1 base not matched to a gene. CDR3 in amino acids: CASSMGQGGNEQFF. CDR3 in DNA: TGTGCCAGTAGTATGGGACAGGGGGGCAATGAGCAGTTCTTC.

This clone has just one count. The rearrangement joins TRBV2 to TRBJ1-4, with 8 bases identical to TRBD1. CDR1 and CDR2 from the germline V gene are SNHLY and FYNNEI. CDR3 length: 14 amino acids. The V segment lost 4 bases and the J segment 6 bases; nucleotides outside the gene matches: 4. The CDR3 nucleotides read TGTGCCAGCAGTGGGACAGGGTATCATGAAAAACTGTTTTTT. This sequence encodes CASSGTGYHEKLFF.

The V gene is TRBV30, the J gene TRBJ1-1; no clear D gene. Germline V CDR1 and CDR2: GTSNPN, SVGIG (reference sequence). The CDR3 has 11 residues. This CDR3 is CAAGENTEAFF. The CDR3 DNA follows: TGTGCAGCTGGGGAGAACACTGAAGCTTTCTTT.

The V call is TRBV12-3 or TRBV12-4, the J call TRBJ1-2, with 9 nucleotides matching TRBD1. Trimming removed 3 bases from V and 13 bases from J; junction bases left unmatched: 3. The CDR3 is made up of 11 amino acids. The CDR3 bases are TGTGCCAGCAGTTTGGACAGGGGCCCCACCTTC. Amino acid sequence: CASSLDRGPTF.

The chain carries TRBV10-3 and TRBJ2-1, with 7 bases matching TRBD2. The CDR3 length is 15 residues. CDR1 is ENHRY and CDR2 is SYGVKD in the germline V gene. V shed 10 bases, J shed 2 bases, and the junction held 11 bases outside the gene matches. The CDR3 coding sequence is TGTGCCACTTCCATTGTGGCGGGGGCCTACAATGAGCAGTTCTTC. Translated: CATSIVAGAYNEQFF.

This chain connects TRBV3-1 (or the pseudogene TRBV3-2) to TRBJ1-1, with TRBD1 matching 7 bases. The CDR3 consists of 16 residues. The V gene's germline CDR1 is LGHDT and CDR2 YNNKEL (reference sequence). V was pared by 1 base and J by 4 bases, with 9 bases of the junction left unmatched. CDR3 protein: CASSQGPEGAGTEAFF. In DNA form, the CDR3 reads TGTGCCAGCAGCCAAGGACCGGAGGGGGCGGGCACTGAAGCTTTCTTT.

CDR3 bases: TGTGCCAGCAGCTTGGCCTTGGGAATCTACGAGCAGTACTTC. Protein sequence: CASSLALGIYEQYF. The chain carries TRBV5-5 and TRBJ2-7; no clear D gene. The ends were cut back, 0 bases at V and 3 bases at J, with 10 bases in the middle. The germline V gene has CDR1 SGHKS and CDR2 YYEKEE (reference sequence). The CDR3 has 14 amino acids.

The chain links TRBV4-1 to TRBJ1-3, with D tentatively TRBD1 (6 bases). This CDR3 is 16 amino acids long. Germline V lookup: CDR1 MGHRA, CDR2 YSYEKL. Trimming took 0 bases from V and 4 from J, leaving 13 bases between them. In DNA, the CDR3 is TGCGCCAGCAGCCAAGATCAGGGGATTACAGGAAACACCATATATTTT. Translating gives CASSQDQGITGNTIYF.

V is TRBV7-9 and J is TRBJ1-2; 10 positions agree with TRBD1. The CDR3 covers 14 residues. Losses at the gene ends were 5 bases for V and 4 bases for J; bases not matched to a gene: 4. The germline V gene has CDR1 SEHNR and CDR2 FQNEAQ (reference sequence). The DNA for the CDR3 is TGTGCCAGCAGCCCCAGGACAGGGGGCTATGGCTACACCTTC. Encoded protein: CASSPRTGGYGYTF.

The sample holds one count of this clone. The CDR3 is CASSRRVPNTEAFF. The CDR3 DNA is TGTGCCAGCAGCCGCAGGGTCCCCAACACTGAAGCTTTCTTT. V gene TRBV6-5 combines with J gene TRBJ1-1; maybe TRBD1 (5 bases). CDR3 length equals 14 residues. Trimming left V 6 bases short and J 2 bases short, with 13 bases between. The germline V gene encodes CDR1 MNHEY and CDR2 SVGAGI.

Remarks on this clone: Other DNA sequences within the sample encode an identical CDR3. This chain joins TRBV12-3 or TRBV12-4 and TRBJ2-5; D is possibly TRBD2 (6 bases). The CDR3 extends over 13 amino acids. With 5 bases removed from V and 2 bases from J, the gap between germline ends came to 9 bases. This CDR3 reads CASSLRGQETQYF. In DNA, the CDR3 is TGTGCCAGCAGTCTTCGGGGGCAAGAGACCCAGTACTTC.

The J gene is TRBJ1-6, the V gene TRBV3-1 (or the pseudogene TRBV3-2); D might be TRBD1 (5 bases). Germline lookup yields CDR1 LGHDT and CDR2 YNNKEL (reference sequence). V was clipped by 4 bases and J by 6 bases, with 13 bases between them. The length of the CDR3 is 15 residues. CDR3 nucleotides: TGTGCCAGCAGCCCCTCTACAGGAGGTAATTCACCCCTCCACTTT. Encoded protein: CASSPSTGGNSPLHF.

This clone has just one count. This rearrangement joins TRBV4-3 to TRBJ1-2; 9 bases match TRBD1. This CDR3 spans 16 amino acids. The V and J ends lost 4 bases and 4 bases, in that order; junction bases with no gene match: 10. Germline V lookup: CDR1 LGHNA, CDR2 YSLEER. The CDR3 nucleotides are TGCGCCAGCAGCCGAACCCCCGGACAGGGGAGCTATGGCTACACCTTC. Encoded protein: CASSRTPGQGSYGYTF.

The V call is TRBV6-5, the J call TRBJ1-2; D uncertain. The germline V and J ends were trimmed by 2 bases and 2 bases, with 15 bases remaining between them. This CDR3 region has 16 residues. From germline, CDR1 is MNHEY and CDR2 SVGAGI. The CDR3 protein is CASSYSSSAANYGYTF. For the CDR3, the DNA is TGTGCCAGCAGTTACAGCAGCTCGGCAGCCAACTATGGCTACACCTTC.

The genes are TRBV11-1 and TRBJ2-3; TRBD2 aligns across 9 bases. In germline, CDR1 is SGHAT, CDR2 FQDESV (reference sequence). The J segment lost 1 base and the V segment lost 1 base, leaving 3 bases of the junction unmatched. The CDR3 runs to 16 residues. CDR3 sequence (DNA): TGTGCCAGCAGCTTAGAGGTAGCGGGGGGCACAGATACGCAGTATTTT. Translation gives CASSLEVAGGTDTQYF.

The chain has TRBV6-5 and TRBJ1-6; no clear D gene. In germline, CDR1 is MNHEY, CDR2 SVGAGI. This CDR3 region has 15 residues. The germline V and J ends were trimmed by 2 bases and 0 bases, with 5 bases remaining between them. CDR3 nucleotide sequence: TGTGCCAGCAGTTACGTGAGCTCCTATAATTCACCCCTCCACTTT. This codes for CASSYVSSYNSPLHF.

DNA for the CDR3: TGTGCCAGCAGCCCGGGGACTAGCGACACAGATACGCAGTATTTT. It yields the protein CASSPGTSDTDTQYF. The rearrangement uses TRBV5-4 and TRBJ2-3, with 10 bases aligning to TRBD2. The CDR3 sequence is 15 residues long. The germline V gene has CDR1 SGHNT and CDR2 YYREEE (reference sequence). V shed 4 bases, J shed 2 bases, and the junction held 4 bases outside the gene matches. Based on the CDR3 plus reference TRBV5-4 and TRBJ2-3, the full variable domain is ETGVTQSPTHLIKTRGQQVTLRCSSQSGHNTVSWYQQALGQGPQFIFQYYREEENGRGNFPPRFSGLQFPNYSSELNVNALELDDSALYLCASSPGTSDTDTQYFGPGTRLTVL.

This clone is a singleton in its sample. The V call is TRBV6-5, the J call TRBJ2-5; D not resolved. The germline V gene encodes CDR1 MNHEY and CDR2 SVGAGI. The germline V and J ends were trimmed by 0 bases and 4 bases, with 0 bases remaining between them. CDR3 size: 11 residues. As DNA, the CDR3 is TGTGCCAGCAGTTACTCAGAGACCCAGTACTTC. Translated, it gives CASSYSETQYF.

V is TRBV6-2 or TRBV6-3 and J is TRBJ1-2; D might be TRBD1 (5 bases). Germline V gene sequence: CDR1 MNHEY, CDR2 SVGEGT. V shed 2 bases and J shed 2 bases, with 9 bases lying between them. CDR3 length equals 14 residues. DNA of the CDR3: TGTGCCAGCAGTTACGATCCAGGGAACTATGGCTACACCTTC. This sequence encodes CASSYDPGNYGYTF.

The CDR3 sequence is CSVERTLGTEAFF. The DNA for the CDR3 is TGCAGCGTTGAAAGGACCCTTGGCACTGAAGCTTTCTTT. The rearrangement joins TRBV29-1 to TRBJ1-1; no clear D. Trimming took 2 bases from V and 4 from J, leaving 11 bases between them. The CDR3 loop spans 13 amino acids. Germline CDR1 reads SQVTM; CDR2 reads ANQGSEA.